The entry that follows covers one TCR beta chain sequence. These data belong to a study of cytomegalovirus exposure and HLA in healthy donors. Study-level background: Findings of an earlier analysis included some 120 million unique TCR beta sequences from 190 million or so T cells.

Between the trimmed V and J ends, which lost 4 bases and 7 bases, there was a span of 15 bases. There are 13 residues in the CDR3. Germline values: CDR1 SGDLS, CDR2 YYNGEE. In the PCR, 60 Vbeta and 13 Jbeta primers were used. Assay: immunoSEQ multiplex PCR; the TCRdb copy retains only in-frame clones and omits some. Among 150,000 to 170,000 clones, roughly 83% were seen once, and the ten largest hold approximately 8%. Donors had nominal health at sampling but likely had unrecorded immune exposures. The chain joins TRBV9 to TRBJ2-7; a weak D match, TRBD2 (5 bases). This clonotype was obtained from a young man in good health and CMV-seropositive. The sequenced material came from PBMCs. DNA for the CDR3: TGTGCCAGCAGCCCCCACTTTCCGGGAGAGCAGTACTTC. Encoded protein: CASSPHFPGEQYF.